The rows below give T cell receptor beta chains drawn from one sample of a study of cytomegalovirus exposure and HLA in healthy donors. The protocol was immunoSEQ multiplex PCR, while the TCRdb copy is restricted to in-frame clones and leaves out a portion. Altogether over 250,000 clones are present, under 80% being singletons, with the ten largest covering 2% to 2.5%. Sequencing was performed on PBMCs. All receptors derive from a female donor in good health and CMV-seronegative. Each CDR3 is given with its conserved first and last residue. A D gene is named only where the DNA matches it firmly. Expanded clones are given a class, and other clones once, few, many or no size at all.

J gene | clone size | D gene | V gene | CDR3 protein | CDR3 DNA
TRBJ1-1 | NA | NA | TRBV5-1 | CASSGPGVEAFF | TGCGCCAGCAGCGGGCCGGGAGTTGAAGCTTTCTTT
TRBJ1-3 | few | NA | TRBV28 | CASSLQGNTIYF | TGTGCCAGCAGTTTACAGGGAAACACCATATATTTT
TRBJ1-1 | NA | NA | TRBV7-9 | CSSSLALTVNTEAFF | TGTTCCAGCAGCTTAGCTCTCACGGTGAACACTGAAGCTTTCTTT
TRBJ2-3 | NA | NA | TRBV9 | CASSWDSSTDTQYF | TGTGCCAGCAGCTGGGACTCCAGCACAGATACGCAGTATTTT
TRBJ2-3 | NA | TRBD1 | TRBV7-2 | CASSLGQVSPDMQYF | TGTGCCAGCAGCCTGGGACAGGTGAGCCCAGATATGCAGTATTTT
TRBJ2-2 | NA | NA | TRBV7-9 | CASSLGLVGSGGAGELFF | TGTGCCAGCAGCTTAGGCCTAGTCGGGTCTGGCGGCGCCGGGGAGCTGTTTTTT
TRBJ2-7 | NA | TRBD2 | TRBV11-2 | CASSPSSGPLAGEQYF | TGTGCCAGCAGCCCATCTAGCGGGCCTCTAGCGGGGGAGCAGTACTTC
TRBJ2-5 | NA | NA | TRBV7-7 | CASSPRRAETQYF | TGTGCTAGCAGCCCCCGCAGGGCAGAGACCCAGTACTTC
TRBJ1-1 | NA | NA | TRBV28 | CASKQLQNTEAFF | TGTGCCAGCAAACAGCTACAGAACACTGAAGCTTTCTTT
TRBJ2-1 | few | TRBD2 | TRBV11-2 | CASSYGTSYNEQFF | TGTGCCAGCAGCTACGGGACTAGTTACAATGAGCAGTTCTTC
TRBJ2-3 | NA | NA | TRBV5-5 | CASGSPRGRTDTQYF | TGTGCCAGCGGGTCCCCCAGGGGACGCACAGATACGCAGTATTTT
TRBJ2-1 | NA | TRBD1 | TRBV9 | CASSVTGGATKFF | TGTGCCAGCAGCGTCACAGGGGGCGCGACAAAGTTCTTC
TRBJ2-7 | NA | TRBD2 | TRBV5-1 | CASSRTSETYEQYF | TGCGCCAGCAGCCGGACTAGCGAAACCTACGAGCAGTACTTC
TRBJ2-7 | NA | NA | TRBV21-1 | CASSKWCGIHSYEQYF | TGTGCCAGCAGCAAATGGTGCGGGATTCACTCCTACGAGCAGTACTTC
TRBJ2-7 | NA | TRBD2 | TRBV28 | CASSLGEGLGMREQYF | TGTGCCAGCAGTCTGGGGGAGGGCCTGGGGATGCGTGAGCAGTACTTC
TRBJ1-1 | NA | TRBD1 | TRBV5-1 | CASRPLTGGLGDTEAFF | TGCGCCAGCAGGCCCTTAACAGGGGGCTTGGGAGACACTGAAGCTTTCTTT
TRBJ2-7 | NA | NA | TRBV7-8 | CASGSGAAYEQYF | TGTGCCAGCGGGAGCGGTGCTGCCTACGAGCAGTACTTC
TRBJ1-5 | NA | NA | TRBV27 | CASSFHSNQPQHF | TGTGCCAGCAGTTTCCATAGCAATCAGCCCCAGCATTTT
TRBJ1-4 | NA | TRBD1 | TRBV6-1 | CASSDPGTENEKLFF | TGTGCCAGCAGTGACCCCGGGACAGAGAATGAAAAACTGTTTTTT
TRBJ2-1 | few | TRBD1 | TRBV28 | CASSLLTGGPSNEQFF | TGTGCCAGCAGTTTGCTAACAGGGGGCCCAAGCAATGAGCAGTTCTTC
TRBJ2-7 | NA | TRBD1 | TRBV2 | CASSGGLDRDPYEQYF | TGTGCCAGCAGTGGGGGGTTGGACAGGGACCCCTACGAGCAGTACTTC
TRBJ2-7 | NA | TRBD1 | TRBV5-1 | CASSLWDREGGEQYF | TGCGCCAGCAGCTTGTGGGACAGGGAAGGGGGCGAGCAGTACTTC
TRBJ1-1 | few | TRBD1 | TRBV11-3 | CASSRDRGRTEAFF | TGTGCCAGCAGCCGGGACAGGGGGCGGACTGAAGCTTTCTTT
TRBJ2-7 | once | TRBD1 | TRBV27 | CASSLPGQGADYEQYF | TGTGCCAGCAGTTTACCCGGACAGGGGGCAGACTACGAGCAGTACTTC
TRBJ2-3 | NA | NA | TRBV18 | CASSPYADTQYF | TGTGCCAGCTCACCTTACGCGGATACGCAGTATTTT
TRBJ2-2 | NA | NA | TRBV19 | CASRTGTTNTGELFF | TGTGCCAGTAGAACCGGGACAACGAACACCGGGGAGCTGTTTTTT
TRBJ2-7 | once | NA | TRBV28 | CASSLSKTGAGEQYF | TGTGCCAGCAGTTTAAGCAAAACGGGAGCGGGTGAGCAGTACTTC
TRBJ1-1 | NA | NA | TRBV14 | CASSQETWAYMNTEAFF | TGTGCCAGCAGCCAAGAAACATGGGCCTACATGAACACTGAAGCTTTCTTT
TRBJ2-4 | few | TRBD2 | TRBV13 | CASSLAREGHAKNIQYF | TGTGCCAGCAGCTTAGCCCGGGAGGGCCATGCCAAAAACATTCAGTACTTC
TRBJ2-7 | NA | TRBD1 | TRBV6-6 | CASRNTGTGFHEQYF | TGTGCCAGCAGGAACACCGGGACAGGGTTCCACGAGCAGTACTTC
TRBJ2-1 | NA | NA | TRBV7-9 | CSSSLQGNEQFF | TGTTCCAGCAGCCTGCAGGGGAATGAGCAGTTCTTC
TRBJ2-1 | NA | NA | TRBV11-2 | CASSFPTLGLSYNEQFF | TGTGCCAGCAGCTTTCCGACCCTTGGACTATCCTACAATGAGCAGTTCTTC
TRBJ1-2 | few | NA | TRBV5-6 | CASSATPLLAGNYGYTF | TGTGCCAGCAGCGCGACCCCTCTACTTGCGGGAAACTATGGCTACACCTTC
TRBJ1-1 | NA | NA | TRBV7-9 | CASREVEAFF | TGTGCCAGCCGGGAGGTTGAAGCTTTCTTT
TRBJ2-5 | NA | TRBD2 | TRBV11-2 | CASSPTAGVGGTQYF | TGTGCCAGCAGCCCAACAGCGGGAGTTGGTGGGACCCAGTACTTC
TRBJ1-1 | NA | NA | TRBV6-5 | CASSGRVLAEAFF | TGTGCCAGCAGTGGCAGGGTTCTCGCTGAAGCTTTCTTT
TRBJ1-1 | few | NA | TRBV19 | CASSNMITEAFF | TGTGCCAGTAGTAACATGATCACTGAAGCTTTCTTT
TRBJ2-1 | NA | TRBD2 | TRBV11-2 | CASTLRGLAVYNEQFF | TGTGCCAGCACCCTGCGGGGACTAGCGGTCTACAATGAGCAGTTCTTC
TRBJ2-7 | NA | NA | TRBV7-2 | CASSLGLLEQYF | TGTGCCAGCAGCTTAGGCCTACTCGAGCAGTACTTC
TRBJ2-4 | NA | NA | TRBV28 | CASSTGGAHKNIQYF | TGTGCCAGCAGTACAGGGGGGGCCCACAAAAACATTCAGTACTTC
TRBJ2-7 | few | NA | TRBV19 | CASSIRDSSSYEQYF | TGTGCCAGTAGTATCCGAGACAGTAGCTCCTACGAGCAGTACTTC
TRBJ1-3 | NA | NA | TRBV15 | CATSRDPENRVPSSGNTIYF | TGTGCCACCAGCAGAGATCCGGAAAACAGGGTCCCTTCCTCTGGAAACACCATATATTTT
TRBJ2-7 | NA | TRBD2 | TRBV7-9 | CASSQTSGGLYEQYF | TGTGCCAGCAGCCAGACTAGCGGGGGACTCTACGAGCAGTACTTC
TRBJ2-7 | NA | NA | TRBV27 | CASSLGAVTYEQYF | TGTGCCAGCAGCCTTGGGGCAGTTACCTACGAGCAGTACTTC
TRBJ2-7 | few | NA | TRBV19 | CASSIAVRGAYEQYF | TGTGCCAGTAGTATAGCGGTCAGGGGAGCCTACGAGCAGTACTTC
TRBJ2-3 | NA | TRBD2 | TRBV5-6 | CASSLRSSGLTDTQYF | TGTGCCAGCAGCTTGCGGTCTAGCGGGCTCACAGATACGCAGTATTTT
TRBJ2-7 | once | TRBD1 | TRBV29-1 | CSVRPSGTGVSYEQYF | TGCAGCGTTCGACCTTCGGGGACAGGGGTCTCCTACGAGCAGTACTTC
TRBJ1-2 | NA | NA | TRBV6-5 | CASSYSPPGQNYGYTF | TGTGCCAGCAGTTACTCCCCCCCAGGGCAGAACTATGGCTACACCTTC
TRBJ2-7 | NA | TRBD2 | TRBV5-1 | CASSRYLAGDNEQYF | TGCGCCAGCAGCCGATATCTAGCGGGAGACAACGAGCAGTACTTC
TRBJ1-1 | NA | NA | TRBV5-1 | CASSSARTGYTEAFF | TGCGCCAGCAGCTCCGCCAGGACGGGATACACTGAAGCTTTCTTT
TRBJ2-2 | NA | NA | TRBV5-1 | CASSLNAGDNTGELFF | TGCGCCAGCAGCTTGAACGCCGGAGACAACACCGGGGAGCTGTTTTTT
TRBJ2-5 | NA | TRBD1 | TRBV7-9 | CASSRGTGTEETQYF | TGTGCCAGCAGCCGTGGGACAGGGACTGAAGAGACCCAGTACTTC
TRBJ2-5 | NA | TRBD1 | TRBV9 | CASSAGDRVAETQYF | TGTGCCAGCAGCGCCGGGGACAGGGTTGCGGAGACCCAGTACTTC
TRBJ2-3 | NA | NA | TRBV9 | CASSLWDIDTQYF | TGTGCCAGCAGCCTGTGGGACATAGATACGCAGTATTTT
TRBJ1-2 | NA | NA | TRBV11-1 | CASSLGGSWTDGYTF | TGTGCCAGCAGCTTAGGTGGAAGCTGGACAGATGGCTACACCTTC
TRBJ1-1 | NA | NA | TRBV5-4 | CASSLSGGQPEAFF | TGTGCCAGCAGCCTATCCGGAGGACAGCCTGAAGCTTTCTTT
TRBJ2-5 | NA | NA | TRBV7-6 | CASSSGHPGETQYF | TGTGCCAGCAGCTCGGGACACCCAGGAGAGACCCAGTACTTC